Below, one TCR beta chain is given with its context. The entry originates in a study of blood T cell repertoires in COVID-19. Study at large: Sources were T cells, B-cell-depleted T cells, or PBMCs; the material itself was cDNA or gDNA.

The table came from immunoSEQ multiplex PCR; TCRdb's copy has only in-frame clones and leaves some out. The data hold about 400,000 clones, with roughly 86% observed a single time. The germline V gene has CDR1 KGHSH and CDR2 LQKENI. The CDR3 consists of 15 residues. Trimming at V came to 3 bases and at J to 10 bases, leaving 14 bases not matched to a gene. This chain links TRBV18 with TRBJ1-2, with 7 bases matching TRBD1. The specimen was PBMCs or T cells enriched from blood (not recorded which). This TCR was sampled from a woman aged 40-49 years with acute COVID-19. The CDR3 loop is CASSPTFGQDVLYTF. The CDR3 DNA follows: TGTGCCAGCTCACCCACCTTTGGACAGGATGTCCTCTACACCTTC.